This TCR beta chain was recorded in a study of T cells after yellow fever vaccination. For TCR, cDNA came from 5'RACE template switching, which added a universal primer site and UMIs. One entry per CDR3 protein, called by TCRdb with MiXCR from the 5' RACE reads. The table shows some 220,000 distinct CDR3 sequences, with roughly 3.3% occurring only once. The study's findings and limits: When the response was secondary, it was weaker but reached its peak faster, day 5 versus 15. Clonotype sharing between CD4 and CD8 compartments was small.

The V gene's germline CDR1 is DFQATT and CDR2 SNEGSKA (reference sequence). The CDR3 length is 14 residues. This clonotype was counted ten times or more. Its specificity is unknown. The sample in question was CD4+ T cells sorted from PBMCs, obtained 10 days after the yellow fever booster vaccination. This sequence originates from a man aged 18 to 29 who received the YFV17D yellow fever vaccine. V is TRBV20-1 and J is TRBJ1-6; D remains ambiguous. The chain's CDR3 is CRAGIGSYNSPLHF. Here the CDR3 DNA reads TGCAGGGCCGGAATAGGGTCCTATAATTCACCCCTCCACTTT.